A single sample gave rise to the 31 T cell receptor beta chains below, sequenced in a study of PD-L1 blockade in urothelial cancer. Time point given: pretreatment peripheral blood. Repertoires were generated with immunoSEQ multiplex PCR, while TCRdb's copy carries only in-frame clones and drops some. The top ten hold 4.5% of the sample, which has 70,000 or so clones, approximately 87% seen once. The sequencing used PBMCs, collected around atezolizumab (anti-PD-L1) treatment. The receptor set was obtained from a man between 65 and 85 years old with urothelial cancer.

The chain is built from TRBV5-4 and TRBJ2-4; 9 bases fit TRBD1. CDR1 is SGHNT and CDR2 is YYREEE in the germline V gene (reference sequence). The J segment lost 7 bases and the V segment lost 1 base, leaving 6 bases of the junction unmatched. The CDR3 runs to 15 residues. CDR3 sequence: CASSLTQGAGNIQYF. The CDR3 coding sequence is TGTGCCAGCAGCTTGACACAGGGGGCGGGTAACATTCAGTACTTC.

This chain joins TRBV10-3 and TRBJ2-2, with 9 bases fitting TRBD1. CDR1 is ENHRY, CDR2 SYGVKD, per germline. The CDR3 has 12 amino acids. The junction had 4 bases not matched to a gene; V was cut back by 9 bases and J by 8 bases. DNA of the CDR3: TGTGCCATTGGGACAGGGACGGGGGAGCTGTTTTTT. Translation: CAIGTGTGELFF.

The chain uses TRBV28 and TRBJ1-5; 10 bases agree with TRBD1. The CDR3 contains 15 residues. The junction had 9 bases not matched to a gene; V was cut back by 6 bases and J by 7 bases. In germline, CDR1 is MDHEN, CDR2 SYDVKM. CDR3 region: CASSPGTGVKQPQHF. The CDR3, as DNA: TGTGCCAGCAGCCCCGGGACAGGGGTAAAACAGCCCCAGCATTTT.

The V gene is TRBV19, the J gene TRBJ1-5; tentatively, D is TRBD1 (5 bases). The germline V and J ends were trimmed by 5 bases and 7 bases, with 15 bases remaining between them. Germline assignment: CDR1 LNHDA and CDR2 SQIVND (reference sequence). The CDR3 sequence is 14 residues long. CDR3 coding DNA: TGTGCCAGTAGTCCCCAGGGTTCGGCCCAGCCCCAGCATTTT. Residues: CASSPQGSAQPQHF.

V gene TRBV9 combines with J gene TRBJ2-1, with D tentatively TRBD2 (5 bases). There are 16 residues in the CDR3. Germline CDR1 is SGDLS and CDR2 is YYNGEE. V lost 0 bases and J lost 3, with 13 bases in between. The CDR3 DNA sequence: TGTGCCAGCAGCGTAGGGGAGCGGCCCCACTACAATGAGCAGTTCTTC. Its protein is CASSVGERPHYNEQFF.

This sequence joins TRBV30 and TRBJ2-1, with unresolved D. The V end was cut by 2 bases, the J end by 4 bases, with 12 bases between. The CDR3 has 14 amino acids. Germline CDR1 reads GTSNPN; CDR2 reads SVGIG (reference sequence). Here the CDR3 DNA reads TGTGCCTGGAGTAAAGGAGCTTCGTACAATGAGCAGTTCTTC. Its protein product is CAWSKGASYNEQFF.

This clone appeared a single time. The J gene is TRBJ1-1, the V gene TRBV29-1; TRBD1 matches at 7 bases. The germline V gene has CDR1 SQVTM and CDR2 ANQGSEA. Trimming took 4 bases from V and 0 from J; bases not matched to a gene: 2. The CDR3 has 13 residues. The CDR3 protein is CSVGGGLNTEAFF. The DNA of the CDR3 is TGCAGCGTTGGAGGGGGCTTGAACACTGAAGCTTTCTTT.

This chain links TRBV5-6 with TRBJ2-5; TRBD1 agrees at 11 bases. The germline V gene has CDR1 SGHDT and CDR2 YYEEEE. V dropped 3 bases and J dropped 5; count of bases not matched to a gene: 0. There are 13 residues in the CDR3. CDR3 sequence reads: CASSWDRGETQYF. In nucleotides, the CDR3 is TGTGCCAGCAGCTGGGACAGGGGGGAGACCCAGTACTTC.

About this clone itself: The same CDR3 can be traced to other DNA sequences in this sample. The chain couples TRBV4-1 to TRBJ2-7; D is perhaps TRBD2 (6 bases). Germline lookup yields CDR1 MGHRA and CDR2 YSYEKL. With 4 bases removed from V and 2 bases from J, the gap between germline ends came to 15 bases. This CDR3 is built from 15 residues. The CDR3 DNA follows: TGCGCCAGCAGCCTGTCCGGGACGGGAGCCTACGAGCAGTACTTC. This codes for CASSLSGTGAYEQYF.

As concerns this clone: The sample carries other DNA sequences with the same CDR3. The V call is TRBV9, the J call TRBJ2-3; D is undetermined. Trimming removed 1 base from V and 0 bases from J, with 9 bases in between. The CDR3 totals 15 residues. Germline CDR1 is SGDLS and CDR2 is YYNGEE. The DNA for the CDR3 is TGTGCCAGCAGCGTACTTGCGGCCAGCACAGATACGCAGTATTTT. Protein sequence: CASSVLAASTDTQYF.

The chain couples TRBV6-6 to TRBJ2-5, with D possibly being TRBD1 (5 bases). This CDR3 has 15 amino acids. Trimming cost V 7 bases and J 5 bases, with 20 bases left between them. CDR1 and CDR2 from the germline V gene are MNHNY and SVGAGI (reference sequence). The CDR3 DNA reads as TGTGCCAGCACCCTCCTGGGGCAGGTGTGGGAGACCCAGTACTTC. Amino acids: CASTLLGQVWETQYF.

The CDR3 reads CASSLMIGQTDIRSNQPQHF. The CDR3 nucleotides read TGTGCCAGCAGCCTGATGATAGGACAGACCGATATTCGTAGCAATCAGCCCCAGCATTTT. This chain links TRBV5-8 with TRBJ1-5; maybe TRBD1 (6 bases). Germline CDR1 and CDR2: SGHTS and YDEGEE. This CDR3 contains 20 residues. The V gene lost 4 bases and the J gene lost 0 bases, with 26 bases spanning the gap.

This clone was seen only once. V and J are TRBV10-1 and TRBJ2-7; 11 positions agree with TRBD1. CDR3 length: 16 amino acids. J was trimmed by 7 bases and V by 1 base; bases with no gene match: 9. Per the germline V gene, CDR1 is WNHNN and CDR2 is SYGVQD (reference sequence). CDR3 nucleotide sequence: TGCGCCAGCAGTGAGTTCCGGGACAGGGGGACCAGGGAGCAGTACTTC. As protein: CASSEFRDRGTREQYF.

The chain couples TRBV29-1 to TRBJ2-3, with D possibly matching TRBD1 (5 bases). Trimming took 8 bases from V and 2 from J, leaving 17 bases between them. Germline CDR1 and CDR2: SQVTM and ANQGSEA. The CDR3 covers 14 residues. CDR3 region: CSILEGQLTDTQYF. The CDR3 DNA reads TGCAGCATTCTCGAAGGACAACTCACAGATACGCAGTATTTT.

This clone appeared a few times. V usage is TRBV19 and J usage is TRBJ1-5, with D tentatively TRBD1 (6 bases). The CDR3 spans 17 residues. Germline V gene sequence: CDR1 LNHDA, CDR2 SQIVND (reference sequence). Trimming removed 3 bases from V and 6 bases from J, with 21 bases in between. In DNA form, the CDR3 reads TGTGCCAGTAGTATTGGTACAGGGAGACGGTCCGGTCAGCCCCAGCATTTT. It codes for CASSIGTGRRSGQPQHF.

The chain is built from TRBV18 and TRBJ2-7; 7 nucleotides match TRBD2. Germline V CDR1 and CDR2: KGHSH, LQKENI. The CDR3 runs 15 residues. Trimming cost V 2 bases and J 7 bases; bases outside gene matches: 11. The CDR3: CASSPVAGEGREQYF. CDR3 DNA: TGTGCCAGCTCACCAGTTGCGGGAGAGGGGCGGGAGCAGTACTTC.

This clone is a singleton in its sample. The CDR3: CASSYGVSYEQYF. The CDR3 DNA is TGTGCCAGCAGTTACGGGGTCTCCTACGAGCAGTACTTC. The rearrangement uses TRBV27 and TRBJ2-7, with a weak D call TRBD2 (5 bases). The CDR3 loop spans 13 amino acids. Trimming took 4 bases from V and 0 from J, leaving 7 bases between them. CDR1 and CDR2 (germline): MNHEY, SMNVEV (reference sequence).

The chain recombines TRBV5-4 with TRBJ2-2; a possible D gene is TRBD1 (6 bases). There are 14 residues in the CDR3. V lost 0 bases to trimming and J lost 6 bases, with 9 bases between them. Germline CDR1 is SGHNT and CDR2 is YYREEE (reference sequence). CDR3 in amino acids: CASSLEGEPGELFF. The CDR3, as DNA: TGTGCCAGCAGCTTGGAGGGGGAACCCGGGGAGCTGTTTTTT.

The rearrangement uses TRBV9 and TRBJ1-3, with no clear D. Deletions cut 3 bases from V and 0 bases from J, with 10 bases between. CDR3 length equals 15 residues. The germline V gene has CDR1 SGDLS and CDR2 YYNGEE. CDR3 sequence (DNA): TGTGCCAGCAGCGCAACCCGGGGCTCTGGAAACACCATATATTTT. Its protein is CASSATRGSGNTIYF.

The chain uses TRBV6-5 and TRBJ2-6; D gene unclear. The germline V gene encodes CDR1 MNHEY and CDR2 SVGAGI. V lost 10 bases, J lost 0 bases, and 4 bases lay in between. CDR3 length: 12 residues. The chain's CDR3 is CAIGSGANVLTF. The CDR3 DNA sequence: TGTGCCATCGGCTCTGGGGCCAACGTCCTGACTTTC.

The chain joins TRBV9 to TRBJ2-1; tentative D call: TRBD1 (5 bases). The CDR3 consists of 15 residues. V gave up 0 bases and J gave up 4 bases, with 11 bases separating them. The germline V gene encodes CDR1 SGDLS and CDR2 YYNGEE. CDR3 nucleotides: TGTGCCAGCAGCGTAGCGGCAGGGTCTTACAATGAGCAGTTCTTC. This sequence encodes CASSVAAGSYNEQFF. The whole variable domain, remainder taken from reference TRBV9 and TRBJ2-1, is DSGVTQTPKHLITATGQRVTLRCSPRSGDLSVYWYQQSLDQGLQFLIQYYNGEERAKGNILERFSAQQFPDLHSELNLSSLELGDSALYFCASSVAAGSYNEQFFGPGTRLTVL.

The chain employs TRBV9 and TRBJ2-3; D might be TRBD2 (6 bases). Trimming stripped 0 bases from V and 0 bases from J, with 8 bases between. The CDR3 sequence is 15 residues long. The germline V gene has CDR1 SGDLS and CDR2 YYNGEE. Here the CDR3 DNA reads TGTGCCAGCAGCGTAGATGCGGGAAGCACAGATACGCAGTATTTT. It is translated as CASSVDAGSTDTQYF.

The J gene is TRBJ2-7, the V gene TRBV5-4; TRBD2 is a possible D gene (5 bases). The CDR3 consists of 14 residues. The V gene lost 4 bases and the J gene lost 3 bases, with 14 bases spanning the gap. Germline lookup yields CDR1 SGHNT and CDR2 YYREEE (reference sequence). The CDR3 DNA reads as TGTGCCAGCAGCCTCGAGGGCATCGTCTACGAGCAGTACTTC. This gives the protein CASSLEGIVYEQYF.

V gene TRBV4-1 combines with J gene TRBJ2-3; the match to TRBD2 covers 15 bases. CDR1 is MGHRA and CDR2 is YSYEKL in the germline V gene. Germline trimming cut 7 bases from V and 5 bases from J; bases unmatched to any gene: 10. The CDR3 has 17 residues. As DNA, the CDR3 is TGCGCCAGCATGGCTTCAGGACTAGCGGGAGGGGGAGATACGCAGTATTTT. The encoded protein is CASMASGLAGGGDTQYF.

The chain couples TRBV10-3 to TRBJ1-2; TRBD1 is a possible D gene (6 bases). The CDR3 runs to 13 residues. Germline assignment: CDR1 ENHRY and CDR2 SYGVKD. V was trimmed by 0 bases and J by 5 bases, leaving 7 bases between them. The CDR3 loop is CAISESQGYGYTF. In DNA form, the CDR3 reads TGTGCCATCAGTGAGTCCCAGGGGTATGGCTACACCTTC.

The rearrangement links TRBV28 to TRBJ2-7; 8 nucleotides align to TRBD2. With 3 bases clipped from V and 6 bases from J, the junction kept 13 bases outside the gene matches. The CDR3 contains 16 residues. The germline CDR1 and CDR2 sequences are MDHEN and SYDVKM. The CDR3 region has the DNA TGTGCCAGCAGTTTTCCTGGGACGGGAGGGAAGGGCGAGCAGTACTTC. Amino acids: CASSFPGTGGKGEQYF.

The sample holds a few counts of this clone. The CDR3 DNA follows: TGTGCCAGCAGCTTGATAGGGAGGGGGGAGCTGTTTTTT. This encodes CASSLIGRGELFF. The rearrangement uses TRBV7-2 and TRBJ2-2; tentative D call: TRBD2 (6 bases). Trimming pared 3 bases from V and 8 bases from J, leaving 10 bases between. Germline loops: CDR1 SGHTA, CDR2 FQGNSA. The CDR3 consists of 13 residues.

The CDR3 loop reads CAGPSGAGYGYTF. The CDR3 DNA follows: TGTGCCGGGCCATCAGGGGCGGGCTATGGCTACACCTTC. The chain combines TRBV30 with TRBJ1-2; the D gene is possibly TRBD1 (6 bases). Germline V gene sequence: CDR1 GTSNPN, CDR2 SVGIG (reference sequence). This CDR3 spans 13 amino acids. Trimming removed 8 bases from V and 4 bases from J, with 17 bases in between.

J is TRBJ2-7 and V is TRBV9, with 7 bases matching TRBD2. The CDR3 consists of 16 residues. Germline assignment: CDR1 SGDLS and CDR2 YYNGEE. Trimming took 2 bases from V and 7 from J; bases not matched to a gene: 15. CDR3 region: CASSVPVGEGFGEQYF. CDR3 in DNA: TGTGCCAGCAGCGTCCCCGTGGGGGAGGGATTTGGGGAGCAGTACTTC.

The J gene is TRBJ1-3, the V gene TRBV9; no firm D call. The CDR3 runs to 13 residues. V lost 4 bases, J lost 4 bases, and 9 bases lay in between. Germline CDR1 and CDR2: SGDLS and YYNGEE. The CDR3 spells CASSTGLGNTIYF. The CDR3 DNA reads as TGTGCCAGCAGCACCGGACTCGGAAACACCATATATTTT.

The genes are TRBV5-1 and TRBJ2-1, with D possibly matching TRBD2 (6 bases). V was shortened by 3 bases and J by 6 bases, with 16 bases between the two germline ends. Germline CDR1 is SGHRS and CDR2 is YFSETQ. This CDR3 is 15 amino acids long. CDR3 bases: TGCGCCAGCAGCTATTCTAGCGCCTCGGTCAATGAGCAGTTCTTC. This encodes CASSYSSASVNEQFF. The whole variable domain, remainder taken from reference TRBV5-1 and TRBJ2-1, is KAGVTQTPRYLIKTRGQQVTLSCSPISGHRSVSWYQQTPGQGLQFLFEYFSETQRNKGNFPGRFSGRQFSNSRSEMNVSTLELGDSALYLCASSYSSASVNEQFFGPGTRLTVL.